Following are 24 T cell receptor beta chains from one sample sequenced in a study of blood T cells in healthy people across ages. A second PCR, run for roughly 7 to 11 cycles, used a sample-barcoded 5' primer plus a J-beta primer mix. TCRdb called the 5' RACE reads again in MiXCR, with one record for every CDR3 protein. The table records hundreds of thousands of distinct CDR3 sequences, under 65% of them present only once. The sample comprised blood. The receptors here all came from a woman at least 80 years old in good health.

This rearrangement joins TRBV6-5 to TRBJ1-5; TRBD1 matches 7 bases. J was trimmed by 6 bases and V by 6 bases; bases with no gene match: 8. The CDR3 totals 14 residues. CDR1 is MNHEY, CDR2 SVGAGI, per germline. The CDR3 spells CASSHQGVSQPQHF. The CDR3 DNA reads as TGTGCCAGCAGCCACCAGGGGGTAAGTCAGCCCCAGCATTTT.

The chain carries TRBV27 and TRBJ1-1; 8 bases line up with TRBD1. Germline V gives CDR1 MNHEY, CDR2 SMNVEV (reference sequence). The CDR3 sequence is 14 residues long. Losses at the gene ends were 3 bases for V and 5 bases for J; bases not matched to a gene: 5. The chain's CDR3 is CASSLDRAGTEAFF. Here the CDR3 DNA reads TGTGCCAGCAGTTTGGACAGGGCGGGAACTGAAGCTTTCTTT.

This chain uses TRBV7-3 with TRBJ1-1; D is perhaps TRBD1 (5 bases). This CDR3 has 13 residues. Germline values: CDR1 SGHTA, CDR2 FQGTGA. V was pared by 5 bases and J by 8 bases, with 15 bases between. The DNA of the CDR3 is TGTGCCAGCAGCGGGGGACCGCGAAGGGAAGCTTTCTTT. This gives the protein CASSGGPRREAFF.

The CDR3 nucleotides are TGCGCCAGCAGCTCTCAGCCTCTTGGGACCTACCTCTACGAGCAGTACTTC. Translation gives CASSSQPLGTYLYEQYF. The chain uses TRBV4-1 and TRBJ2-7; D possibly uses TRBD1 or TRBD2 (5 bases each). Germline values: CDR1 MGHRA, CDR2 YSYEKL. The V and J ends lost 5 bases and 3 bases respectively, with 23 bases between them. This CDR3 region has 17 residues.

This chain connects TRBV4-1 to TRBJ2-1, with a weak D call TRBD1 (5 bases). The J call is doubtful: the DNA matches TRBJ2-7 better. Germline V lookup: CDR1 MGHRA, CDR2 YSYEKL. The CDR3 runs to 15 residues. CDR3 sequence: CASSLTSDGHNEQYF. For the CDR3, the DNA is TGCGCCAGCAGCCTGACCTCGGACGGACACAATGAGCAGTACTTC.

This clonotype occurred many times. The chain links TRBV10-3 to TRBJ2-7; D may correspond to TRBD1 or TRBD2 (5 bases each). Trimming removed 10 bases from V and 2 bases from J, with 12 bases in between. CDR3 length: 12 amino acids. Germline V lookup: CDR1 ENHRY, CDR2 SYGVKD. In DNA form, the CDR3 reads TGTGCCACCACCGGGACGGCCTACGAGCAGTACTTC. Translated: CATTGTAYEQYF.

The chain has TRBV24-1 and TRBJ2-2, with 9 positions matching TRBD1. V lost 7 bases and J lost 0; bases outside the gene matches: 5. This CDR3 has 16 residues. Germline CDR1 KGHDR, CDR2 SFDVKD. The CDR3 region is CATRSTGGPNTGELFF. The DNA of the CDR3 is TGTGCCACCAGGAGCACAGGGGGCCCGAACACCGGGGAGCTGTTTTTT.

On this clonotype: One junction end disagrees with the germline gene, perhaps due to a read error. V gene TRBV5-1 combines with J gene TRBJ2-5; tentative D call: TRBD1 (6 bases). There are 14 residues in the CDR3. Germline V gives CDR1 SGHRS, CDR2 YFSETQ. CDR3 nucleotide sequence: TGCGCCGGCAGGGGAACAGGCCCTCAAGAGACCCAGTACTTC. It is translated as CAGRGTGPQETQYF.

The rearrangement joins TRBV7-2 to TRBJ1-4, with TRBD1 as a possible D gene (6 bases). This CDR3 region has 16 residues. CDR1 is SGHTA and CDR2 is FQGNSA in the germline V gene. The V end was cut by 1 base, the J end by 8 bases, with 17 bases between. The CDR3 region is CASSLVVDRRKEKLFF. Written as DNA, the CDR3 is TGTGCCAGCAGCTTAGTGGTGGACAGAAGAAAGGAAAAACTGTTTTTT. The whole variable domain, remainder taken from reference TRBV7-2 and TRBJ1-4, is GAGVSQSPSNKVTEKGKDVELRCDPISGHTALYWYRQSLGQGLEFLIYFQGNSAPDKSGLPSDRFSAERTGGSVSTLTIQRTQQEDSAVYLCASSLVVDRRKEKLFFGSGTQLSVL.

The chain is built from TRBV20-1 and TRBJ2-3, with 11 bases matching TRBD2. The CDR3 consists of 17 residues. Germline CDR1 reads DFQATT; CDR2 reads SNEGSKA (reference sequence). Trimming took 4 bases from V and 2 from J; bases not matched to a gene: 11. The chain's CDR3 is CSATLTLGLAATDTQYF. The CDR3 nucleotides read TGCAGTGCTACCCTAACACTGGGACTAGCGGCCACAGATACGCAGTATTTT.

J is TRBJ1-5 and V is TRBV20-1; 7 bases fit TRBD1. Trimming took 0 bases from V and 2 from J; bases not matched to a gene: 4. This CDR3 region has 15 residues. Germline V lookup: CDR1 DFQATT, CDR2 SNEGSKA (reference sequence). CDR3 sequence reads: CSARESGTGNQPQHF. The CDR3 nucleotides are TGCAGTGCTAGAGAAAGTGGGACAGGCAATCAGCCCCAGCATTTT.

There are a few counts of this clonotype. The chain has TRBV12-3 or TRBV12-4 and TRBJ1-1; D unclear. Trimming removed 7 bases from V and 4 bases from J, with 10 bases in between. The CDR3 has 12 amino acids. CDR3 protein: CASNKRSTEAFF. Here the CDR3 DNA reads TGTGCCAGCAATAAGAGAAGCACTGAAGCTTTCTTT.

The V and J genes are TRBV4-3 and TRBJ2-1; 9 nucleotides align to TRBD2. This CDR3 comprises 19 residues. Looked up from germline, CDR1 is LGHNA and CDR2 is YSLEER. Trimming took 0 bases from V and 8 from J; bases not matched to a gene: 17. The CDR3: CASSQDSRFVAGGPYEQFF. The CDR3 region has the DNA TGCGCCAGCAGCCAAGATTCCCGTTTCGTTGCGGGGGGGCCATATGAGCAGTTCTTC.

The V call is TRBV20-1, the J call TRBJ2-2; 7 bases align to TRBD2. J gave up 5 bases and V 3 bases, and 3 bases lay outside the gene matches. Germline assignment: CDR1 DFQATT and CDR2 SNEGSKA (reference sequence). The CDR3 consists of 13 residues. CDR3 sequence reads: CSASRRGTGELFF. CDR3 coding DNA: TGCAGTGCTAGCCGGCGGGGGACCGGGGAGCTGTTTTTT.

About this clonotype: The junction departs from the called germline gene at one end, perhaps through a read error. Here the CDR3 reads CAISESGQKYNERYF. The CDR3 nucleotides are TGTGCCATCAGTGAGTCGGGACAGAAATACAATGAGCGGTACTTC. The rearrangement uses TRBV10-3 and TRBJ2-7, with 7 bases identical to TRBD1. Germline V gene data show CDR1 as ENHRY and CDR2 as SYGVKD. The CDR3 has 15 amino acids.

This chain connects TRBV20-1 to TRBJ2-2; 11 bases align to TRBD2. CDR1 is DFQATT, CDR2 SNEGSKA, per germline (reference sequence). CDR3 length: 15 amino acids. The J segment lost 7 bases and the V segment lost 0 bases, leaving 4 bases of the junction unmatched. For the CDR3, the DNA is TGCAGTGCTAGAGAACTAGCGGGAGTTGGCGGGGAGCTGTTTTTT. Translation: CSARELAGVGGELFF.

Here the CDR3 DNA reads TGCGCCAGCAGCCAAGAGGACCTGAGGGGTGATACGCAGTATTTT. It encodes CASSQEDLRGDTQYF. The rearrangement uses TRBV4-1 and TRBJ2-3; D may be TRBD1 or TRBD2 (5 bases each). Germline lookup yields CDR1 MGHRA and CDR2 YSYEKL. This CDR3 is built from 15 residues. Between the trimmed V and J ends, which lost 0 bases and 6 bases, there was a span of 13 bases.

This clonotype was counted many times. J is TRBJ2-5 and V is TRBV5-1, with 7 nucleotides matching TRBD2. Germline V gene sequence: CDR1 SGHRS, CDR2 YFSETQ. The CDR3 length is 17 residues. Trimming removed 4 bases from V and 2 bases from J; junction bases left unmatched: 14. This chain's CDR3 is CASSPREVGRSQETQYF. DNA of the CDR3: TGCGCCAGCAGCCCTCGGGAGGTTGGAAGATCACAAGAGACCCAGTACTTC.

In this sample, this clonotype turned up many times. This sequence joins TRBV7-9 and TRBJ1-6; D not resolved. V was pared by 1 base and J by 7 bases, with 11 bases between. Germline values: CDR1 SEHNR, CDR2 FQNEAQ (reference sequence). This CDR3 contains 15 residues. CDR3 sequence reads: CASSLEAASNSPLHF. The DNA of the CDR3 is TGTGCCAGCAGCTTAGAGGCAGCCTCAAATTCACCCCTCCACTTT.

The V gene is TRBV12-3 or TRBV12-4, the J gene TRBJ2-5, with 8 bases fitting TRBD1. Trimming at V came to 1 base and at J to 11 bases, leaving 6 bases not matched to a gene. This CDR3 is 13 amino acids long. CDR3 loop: CASSLEDRVRQYF. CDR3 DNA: TGTGCCAGCAGTTTAGAGGACAGGGTAAGGCAGTACTTC.

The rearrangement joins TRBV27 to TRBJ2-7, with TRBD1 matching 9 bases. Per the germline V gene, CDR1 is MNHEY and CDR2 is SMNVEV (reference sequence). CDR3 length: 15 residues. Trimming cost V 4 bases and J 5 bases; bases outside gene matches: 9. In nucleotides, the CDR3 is TGTGCCAGCAGTTCCTACGGGGACAGGGACAACGAGCAGTACTTC. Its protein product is CASSSYGDRDNEQYF.

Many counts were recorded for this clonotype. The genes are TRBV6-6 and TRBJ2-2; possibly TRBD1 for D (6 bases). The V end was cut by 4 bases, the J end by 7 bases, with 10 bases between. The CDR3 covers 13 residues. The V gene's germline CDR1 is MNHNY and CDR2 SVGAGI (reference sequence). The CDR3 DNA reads TGTGCCAGCAGTTCAGGGGTGCACGGGGAGCTGTTTTTT. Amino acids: CASSSGVHGELFF.

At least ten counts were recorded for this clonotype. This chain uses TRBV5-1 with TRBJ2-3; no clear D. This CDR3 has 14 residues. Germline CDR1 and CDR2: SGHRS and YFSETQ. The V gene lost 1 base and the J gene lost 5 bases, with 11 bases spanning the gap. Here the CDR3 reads CASSLHGRLDTQYF. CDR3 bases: TGCGCCAGCAGCTTGCATGGCCGCCTAGATACGCAGTATTTT.

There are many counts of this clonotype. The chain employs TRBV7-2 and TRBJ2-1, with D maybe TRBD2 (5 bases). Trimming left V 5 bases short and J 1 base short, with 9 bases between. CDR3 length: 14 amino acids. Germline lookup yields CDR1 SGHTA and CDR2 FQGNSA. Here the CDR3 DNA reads TGTGCCAGCAGCGGGGAGTTTTCCTACAATGAGCAGTTCTTC. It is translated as CASSGEFSYNEQFF.